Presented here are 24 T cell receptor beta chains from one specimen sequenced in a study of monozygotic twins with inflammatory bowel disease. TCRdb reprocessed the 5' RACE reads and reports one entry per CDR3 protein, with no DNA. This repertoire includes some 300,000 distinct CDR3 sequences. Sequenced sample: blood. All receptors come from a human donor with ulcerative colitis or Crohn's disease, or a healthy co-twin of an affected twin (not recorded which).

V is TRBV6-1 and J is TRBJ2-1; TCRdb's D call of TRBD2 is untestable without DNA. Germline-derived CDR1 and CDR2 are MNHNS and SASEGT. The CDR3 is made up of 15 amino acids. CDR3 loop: CASIDLAGVLFEQFF.

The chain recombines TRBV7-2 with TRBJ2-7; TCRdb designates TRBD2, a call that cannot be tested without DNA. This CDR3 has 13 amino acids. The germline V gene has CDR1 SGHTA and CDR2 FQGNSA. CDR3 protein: CASSLGGGREQYF. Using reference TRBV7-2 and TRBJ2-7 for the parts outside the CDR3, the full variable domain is GAGVSQSPSNKVTEKGKDVELRCDPISGHTALYWYRQSLGQGLEFLIYFQGNSAPDKSGLPSDRFSAERTGGSVSTLTIQRTQQEDSAVYLCASSLGGGREQYFGPGTRLTVT.

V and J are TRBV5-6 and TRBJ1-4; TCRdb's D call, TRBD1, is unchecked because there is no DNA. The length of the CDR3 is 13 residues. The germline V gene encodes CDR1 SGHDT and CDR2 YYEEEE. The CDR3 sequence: CASSLGGREKLFF.

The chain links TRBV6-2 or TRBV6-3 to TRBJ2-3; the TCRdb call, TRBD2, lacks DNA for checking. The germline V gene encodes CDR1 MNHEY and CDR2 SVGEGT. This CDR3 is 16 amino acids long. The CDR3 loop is CASSYSQTLSADTQYF.

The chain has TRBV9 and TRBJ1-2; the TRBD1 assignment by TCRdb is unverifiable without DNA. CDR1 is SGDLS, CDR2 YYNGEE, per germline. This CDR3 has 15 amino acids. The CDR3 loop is CASSVPGQGVGGYTF.

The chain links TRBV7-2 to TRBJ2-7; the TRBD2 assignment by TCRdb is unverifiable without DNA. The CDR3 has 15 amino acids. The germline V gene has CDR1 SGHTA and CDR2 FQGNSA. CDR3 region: CASSDQRISGRGQYF.

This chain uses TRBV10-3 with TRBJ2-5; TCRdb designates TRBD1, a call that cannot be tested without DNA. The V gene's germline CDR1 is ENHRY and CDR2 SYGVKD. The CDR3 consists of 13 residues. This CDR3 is CAMAGTTQETQYF.

This CDR3 reads CASSLGAHQETQYF. The V gene is TRBV7-2, the J gene TRBJ2-5. The CDR3 runs to 14 residues. Germline values: CDR1 SGHTA, CDR2 FQGNSA.

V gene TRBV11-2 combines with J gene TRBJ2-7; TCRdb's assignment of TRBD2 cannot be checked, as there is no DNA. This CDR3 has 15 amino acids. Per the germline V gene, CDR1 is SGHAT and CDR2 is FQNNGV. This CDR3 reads CASSPRLAGVNEQYF.

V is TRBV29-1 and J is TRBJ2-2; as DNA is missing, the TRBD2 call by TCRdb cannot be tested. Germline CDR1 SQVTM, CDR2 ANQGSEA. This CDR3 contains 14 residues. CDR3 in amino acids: CSVKAGTNTGELFF.

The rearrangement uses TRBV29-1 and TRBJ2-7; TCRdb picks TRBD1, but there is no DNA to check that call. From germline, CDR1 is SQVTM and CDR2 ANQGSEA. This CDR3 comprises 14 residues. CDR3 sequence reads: CSVDGQGGSYEQYF.

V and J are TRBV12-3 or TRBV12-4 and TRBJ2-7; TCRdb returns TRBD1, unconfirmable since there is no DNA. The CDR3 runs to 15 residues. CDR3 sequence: CASSTGPLGSYEQYF.

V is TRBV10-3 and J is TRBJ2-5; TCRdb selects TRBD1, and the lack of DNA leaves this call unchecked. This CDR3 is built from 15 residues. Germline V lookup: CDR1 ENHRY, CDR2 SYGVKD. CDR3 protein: CAISGRDRGGETQYF.

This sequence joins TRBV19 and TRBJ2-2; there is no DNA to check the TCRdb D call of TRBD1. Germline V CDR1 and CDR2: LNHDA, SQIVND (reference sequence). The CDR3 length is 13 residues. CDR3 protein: CASERGQTGELFF.

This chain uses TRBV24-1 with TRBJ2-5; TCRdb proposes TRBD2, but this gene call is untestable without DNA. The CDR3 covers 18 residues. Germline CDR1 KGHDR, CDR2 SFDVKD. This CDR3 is CATSDPGTSGSWQETQYF.

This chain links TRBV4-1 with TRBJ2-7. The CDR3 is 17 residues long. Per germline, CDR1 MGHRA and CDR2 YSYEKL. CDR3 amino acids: CASSQVLGRMPSHEQYF.

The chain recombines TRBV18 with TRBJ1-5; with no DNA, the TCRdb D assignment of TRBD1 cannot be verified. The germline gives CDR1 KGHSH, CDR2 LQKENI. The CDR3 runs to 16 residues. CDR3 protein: CASSLKPGQGNQPQHF.

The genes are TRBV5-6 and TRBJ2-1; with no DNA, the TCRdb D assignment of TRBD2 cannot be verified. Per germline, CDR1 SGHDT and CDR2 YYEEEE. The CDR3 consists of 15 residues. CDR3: CASSLPGSGGYEQFF.

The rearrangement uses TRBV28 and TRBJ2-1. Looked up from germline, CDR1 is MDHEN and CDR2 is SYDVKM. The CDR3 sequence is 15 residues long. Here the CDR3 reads CASSPSGGSYNEQFF. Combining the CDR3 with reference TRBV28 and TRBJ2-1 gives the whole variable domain DVKVTQSSRYLVKRTGEKVFLECVQDMDHENMFWYRQDPGLGLRLIYFSYDVKMKEKGDIPEGYSVSREKKERFSLILESASTNQTSMYLCASSPSGGSYNEQFFGPGTRLTVL.

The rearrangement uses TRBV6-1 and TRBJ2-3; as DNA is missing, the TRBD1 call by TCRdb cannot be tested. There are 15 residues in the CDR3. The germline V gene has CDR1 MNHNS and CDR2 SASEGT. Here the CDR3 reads CASSPTGIGTDTQYF.

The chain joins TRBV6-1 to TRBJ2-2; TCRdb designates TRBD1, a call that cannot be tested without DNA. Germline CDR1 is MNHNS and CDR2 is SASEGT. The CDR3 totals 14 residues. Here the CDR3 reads CASSVTGFAGELFF.

CDR3 protein: CASSQGKYQYF. The V call is TRBV6-5, the J call TRBJ2-3; TCRdb's assignment of TRBD1 cannot be checked, as there is no DNA. The CDR3 has 11 residues. The germline gives CDR1 MNHEY, CDR2 SVGAGI.

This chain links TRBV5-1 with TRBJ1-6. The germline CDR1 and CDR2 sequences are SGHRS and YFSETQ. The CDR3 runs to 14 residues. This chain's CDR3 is CASKSEGFGSPLHF.

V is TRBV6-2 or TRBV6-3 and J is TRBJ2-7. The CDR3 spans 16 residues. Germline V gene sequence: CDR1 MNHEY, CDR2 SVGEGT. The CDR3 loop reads CASSYSMTKGNAGQYF.